The TCR beta chain under discussion was sequenced for a study of blood T cells in healthy people across ages. Findings of the study overall: Bulk PBMC profiling left naive and antigen-experienced comparisons inconclusive. Measured against age, TCR beta diversity per million T cells decreased in a roughly linear manner.

CDR1 and CDR2 (germline): SNHLY, FYNNEI. The CDR3 sequence is 15 residues long. It was with a sample-barcoded 5' primer and a J-beta primer mix that a second PCR of about 6 to 12 cycles was run. A single record per CDR3 protein comes from TCRdb applying MiXCR to the 5' RACE reads. Altogether about a million distinct CDR3 sequences are present, roughly 51% being singletons, with the ten largest covering around a fifth. Points on this clonotype: Its matching antigen is unknown.

This clonotype was sampled from a woman in her sixties in good health. The specimen was blood. The chain recombines TRBV2 with TRBJ2-7; tentatively, D is TRBD2 (6 bases). The DNA end is more similar to TRBJ2-5, so the J call may be wrong. The CDR3 region has the DNA TGTGCCAGCACGAAGCTAGCGCGGGGCCAAGAGACCCAGTACTTC. Translated, it gives CASTKLARGQETQYF.